The 24 T cell receptor beta chains given below trace back to one sample, sequenced in a study of blood T cells in healthy people across ages. Primers used in a second PCR of about 6 to 11 cycles were a sample-barcoded 5' primer and a J-beta primer mix. MiXCR, applied by TCRdb to the 5' RACE reads, yields one record per CDR3 protein. The sample contains just under 550,000 distinct CDR3 sequences, approximately 25% of which appear only once. These data were also filed under a second study, of T cells of mothers and their children.

The sequencing sample was made of blood. These receptors were taken from a boy between 10 and 17 years old in good health.

To note about this clonotype: One base away lies a much larger clone, so this may be a sequencing read error. This sequence joins TRBV6-2 or TRBV6-3 and TRBJ2-4; no definite D call. The CDR3 has 12 amino acids. From germline, CDR1 is MNHEY and CDR2 SVGEGT. The CDR3 sequence: CASSDLLSSSFF. The CDR3 coding sequence is TGTGCCAGCAGCGACCTACTTAGCTCTTCTTTCTTC.

The V call is TRBV5-1, the J call TRBJ2-1, with 15 bases identical to TRBD2. Germline CDR1 is SGHRS and CDR2 is YFSETQ. V shed 8 bases, J shed 7 bases, and the junction held 13 bases outside the gene matches. CDR3 length: 17 residues. CDR3 protein: CASSPGTSGRIGNEQFF. As DNA, the CDR3 is TGCGCCAGTAGCCCCGGGACTAGCGGGAGGATTGGGAATGAGCAGTTCTTC. The full variable domain, completed using reference TRBV5-1 and TRBJ2-1, is KAGVTQTPRYLIKTRGQQVTLSCSPISGHRSVSWYQQTPGQGLQFLFEYFSETQRNKGNFPGRFSGRQFSNSRSEMNVSTLELGDSALYLCASSPGTSGRIGNEQFFGPGTRLTVL.

The CDR3 DNA reads as TGTGCCAGCGCTTTGGGGACACACAACACCGGGGAGCTGTTTTTT. This sequence encodes CASALGTHNTGELFF. The rearrangement uses TRBV7-2 and TRBJ2-2; perhaps TRBD1 as D (6 bases). The CDR3 has 15 residues. V lost 8 bases, J lost 2 bases, and 15 bases lay in between. Germline CDR1 is SGHTA and CDR2 is FQGNSA.

The table lists this clonotype with a few counts. This chain's CDR3 is CASSTFSTGLSNEQFF. The DNA of the CDR3 is TGTGCCAGTAGTACCTTTTCGACAGGCCTCAGCAATGAGCAGTTCTTC. This chain connects TRBV19 to TRBJ2-1; maybe TRBD1 (6 bases). The CDR3 is 16 amino acids. Germline CDR1 is LNHDA and CDR2 is SQIVND (reference sequence). The V end was cut by 4 bases, the J end by 6 bases, with 19 bases between.

This clonotype has a handful of counts. The chain couples TRBV7-2 to TRBJ2-5, with 10 bases identical to TRBD1. V shed 5 bases, J shed 5 bases, and the junction held 11 bases outside the gene matches. The CDR3 runs to 16 residues. Germline V CDR1 and CDR2: SGHTA, FQGNSA. The CDR3 loop reads CASSPLGQGGFETQYF. The CDR3 DNA sequence: TGTGCCAGCAGCCCTCTCGGACAGGGGGGGTTTGAGACCCAGTACTTC.

The CDR3: CSVVIKMDEQYF. The CDR3 DNA reads as TGCAGCGTTGTCATCAAAATGGACGAGCAGTACTTC. The rearrangement uses TRBV29-1 and TRBJ2-7; D remains unclear. Trimming stripped 4 bases from V and 5 bases from J, with 12 bases between. Germline values: CDR1 SQVTM, CDR2 ANQGSEA. This CDR3 contains 12 residues.

This clonotype was counted at least ten times. The genes are TRBV7-9 and TRBJ2-5; D may correspond to TRBD1 or TRBD2 (5 bases each). Near its end, the DNA agrees better with TRBJ2-7, so the J call may be wrong. CDR1 is SEHNR, CDR2 FQNEAQ, per germline (reference sequence). This CDR3 has 12 residues. The CDR3 loop reads CASSPGTDEQYF. The CDR3, as DNA: TGTGCCAGCAGTCCCGGGACGGACGAGCAGTACTTC.

This chain uses TRBV20-1 with TRBJ2-1, with 8 bases fitting TRBD1. The length of the CDR3 is 14 residues. Looked up from germline, CDR1 is DFQATT and CDR2 is SNEGSKA (reference sequence). After removal of 8 bases from V and 5 bases from J, the junction contained 11 bases not matched to a gene. The chain's CDR3 is CSQRVGQVNNEQFF. The CDR3 DNA reads as TGCAGTCAGAGGGTGGGACAGGTGAACAATGAGCAGTTCTTC.

A few counts support this clonotype. The chain carries TRBV28 and TRBJ2-6; a possible D gene is TRBD1 (5 bases). V was clipped by 3 bases and J by 0 bases, with 18 bases between them. Germline V gene data show CDR1 as MDHEN and CDR2 as SYDVKM. This CDR3 region has 19 residues. CDR3 bases: TGTGCCAGCAGTTTGGCGCTGGGCAGGGTCGGCTCTGGGGCCAACGTCCTGACTTTC. As protein: CASSLALGRVGSGANVLTF. The variable domain in full, with the rest retrieved from reference TRBV28 and TRBJ2-6, is DVKVTQSSRYLVKRTGEKVFLECVQDMDHENMFWYRQDPGLGLRLIYFSYDVKMKEKGDIPEGYSVSREKKERFSLILESASTNQTSMYLCASSLALGRVGSGANVLTFGAGSRLTVL.

This clonotype has at least ten counts. This rearrangement joins TRBV7-2 to TRBJ1-1, with unresolved D. Trimming removed 1 base from V and 8 bases from J, with 11 bases in between. This CDR3 spans 13 amino acids. Germline-derived CDR1 and CDR2 are SGHTA and FQGNSA. CDR3 residues: CASSLEQNQEAFF. The CDR3 DNA reads as TGTGCCAGCAGCTTAGAACAGAATCAAGAAGCTTTCTTT.

The rearrangement uses TRBV6-1 and TRBJ2-2; 9 bases match TRBD1. CDR1 and CDR2 from the germline V gene are MNHNS and SASEGT. V dropped 7 bases and J dropped 6; count of bases not matched to a gene: 6. The CDR3 is 14 residues long. In DNA, the CDR3 is TGTGCCAGCACTGGGACAGGGTGGGCCGGGGAGCTGTTTTTT. This codes for CASTGTGWAGELFF.

The chain couples TRBV4-3 to TRBJ2-7, with a possible D match to TRBD1 (5 bases). The germline CDR1 and CDR2 sequences are LGHNA and YSLEER. The CDR3 sequence is 15 residues long. The ends were cut back, 5 bases at V and 3 bases at J, with 17 bases in the middle. CDR3 loop: CASSSGLGFNYEQYF. CDR3 in DNA: TGCGCCAGCAGCTCAGGGCTCGGATTCAACTACGAGCAGTACTTC.

The chain uses TRBV29-1 and TRBJ2-7, with TRBD1 identical over 7 bases. Unmatched junction bases numbered 12, after V lost 1 base and J lost 0 bases. Germline CDR1 SQVTM, CDR2 ANQGSEA. The CDR3 covers 17 residues. The CDR3 DNA sequence: TGCAGCGTTGAAGCCGATCCTACCGGGACAGACTCCTACGAGCAGTACTTC. This sequence encodes CSVEADPTGTDSYEQYF.

The CDR3 loop is CASSLAAAGVTGELFF. The CDR3 region has the DNA TGTGCCAGCAGCTTAGCCGCAGCGGGAGTCACCGGGGAGCTGTTTTTT. This sequence joins TRBV7-2 and TRBJ2-2; 8 bases fit TRBD2. V lost 0 bases, J lost 4 bases, and 4 bases stayed unmatched. The CDR3 has 16 amino acids. CDR1 SGHTA and CDR2 FQGNSA come from the germline V gene. Drawing the rest from reference TRBV7-2 and TRBJ2-2, the complete variable domain is GAGVSQSPSNKVTEKGKDVELRCDPISGHTALYWYRQSLGQGLEFLIYFQGNSAPDKSGLPSDRFSAERTGGSVSTLTIQRTQQEDSAVYLCASSLAAAGVTGELFFGEGSRLTVL.

As concerns this clonotype: Since no conserved phenylalanine or tryptophan closes the CDR3, a read error is the likely cause. The chain is built from TRBV12-3 or TRBV12-4 and TRBJ2-3, with a tentative D call TRBD1 (6 bases). V was trimmed by 10 bases and J by 0 bases, leaving 20 bases between them. This CDR3 comprises 16 residues. CDR3 residues: CATKVGGRPSTDTQYS. CDR3 bases: TGTGCCACCAAAGTTGGGGGCCGTCCTAGCACAGATACGCAGTATTCT.

The gene calls are TRBV12-3 or TRBV12-4 and TRBJ2-5; 9 nucleotides agree with TRBD1. The V segment lost 1 base and the J segment 1 base; nucleotides outside the gene matches: 7. This CDR3 region has 17 residues. CDR3 residues: CASSLESVTGGQETQYF. The CDR3 nucleotides read TGTGCCAGCAGTTTAGAGTCCGTGACAGGGGGCCAAGAGACCCAGTACTTC.

For the CDR3, the DNA is TGTGCCAGCAGTTCTAGGGGTGGCCACGAGCAGTACTTC. It encodes CASSSRGGHEQYF. The genes are TRBV6-6 and TRBJ2-7; D possibly corresponds to TRBD1 (5 bases). This CDR3 has 13 amino acids. V was pared by 4 bases and J by 5 bases, with 12 bases between. From germline, CDR1 is MNHNY and CDR2 SVGAGI (reference sequence).

The chain is built from TRBV5-1 and TRBJ1-1, with a possible D match to TRBD1 (5 bases). From germline, CDR1 is SGHRS and CDR2 YFSETQ. Trimming cost V 4 bases and J 4 bases, with 14 bases left between them. The CDR3 consists of 14 residues. The CDR3 DNA sequence: TGCGCCAGCAGCCTCAGGGCGGGTGGCACTGAAGCTTTCTTT. It yields the protein CASSLRAGGTEAFF.

This clonotype was detected only a few times. The chain carries TRBV18 and TRBJ2-1; 11 bases map to TRBD2. The CDR3 length is 14 residues. Germline V gene sequence: CDR1 KGHSH, CDR2 LQKENI. V shed 6 bases, J shed 6 bases, and the junction held 4 bases outside the gene matches. CDR3 loop: CASSLLAGVNEQFF. DNA for the CDR3: TGTGCCAGCTCCCTACTAGCGGGAGTCAATGAGCAGTTCTTC.

The V and J genes are TRBV3-1 and TRBJ2-7; weak D call: TRBD1 (6 bases). Germline CDR1 and CDR2: LGHDT and YNNKEL (reference sequence). This CDR3 is built from 16 residues. Deletions cut 1 base from V and 2 bases from J, with 15 bases between. The CDR3 sequence is CASSQGGWGLAYEQYF. CDR3 nucleotide sequence: TGTGCCAGCAGCCAAGGAGGGTGGGGGCTAGCCTACGAGCAGTACTTC.

This rearrangement joins TRBV12-3 or TRBV12-4 to TRBJ2-5, with unresolved D. V dropped 0 bases and J dropped 6 bases, with 8 bases sitting between them. The CDR3 is 13 amino acids. CDR3 bases: TGTGCCAGCAGTTTAGCCCAGAGTAAGACCCAGTACTTC. Its translation is CASSLAQSKTQYF.

This clonotype has only a few counts. This sequence joins TRBV7-9 and TRBJ2-6, with TRBD1 as a possible D gene (6 bases). The CDR3 extends over 15 amino acids. The V end was cut by 3 bases, the J end by 1 base, with 7 bases between. Germline V lookup: CDR1 SEHNR, CDR2 FQNEAQ (reference sequence). In DNA, the CDR3 is TGTGCCAGCAGCTTCGGACAGTCTGGGGCCAACGTCCTGACTTTC. Translating gives CASSFGQSGANVLTF.

At least ten counts were recorded for this clonotype. The chain combines TRBV27 with TRBJ1-2; no firm D call. V was trimmed by 6 bases and J by 2 bases, leaving 7 bases between them. CDR1 MNHEY and CDR2 SMNVEV come from the germline V gene (reference sequence). The CDR3 sequence is 12 residues long. The CDR3 here is CASRTVNYGYTF. The CDR3 DNA reads as TGTGCCAGCAGGACCGTCAACTATGGCTACACCTTC.

This clonotype was observed a few times. The chain employs TRBV7-2 and TRBJ1-6; D remains ambiguous. Deletions cut 1 base from V and 7 bases from J, with 8 bases between. CDR3 size: 14 residues. CDR1 and CDR2 (germline): SGHTA, FQGNSA. DNA of the CDR3: TGTGCCAGCAGCTTAGGGGGTTACAATTCACCCCTCCACTTT. It translates to CASSLGGYNSPLHF.